Each of the 4 T cell receptor beta chains below was sequenced from the same sample in a study of Ad26.COV2.S vaccination and SARS-CoV-2 variants. As to treatment: some 19 received Ad26.COV2.S at low or high dose, single or two shots; several received placebo; per-sample allocation not given. Samples were taken on day 63 after the first vaccine or placebo injection. TCRdb keeps only in-frame clones here, not all; method: immunoSEQ multiplex PCR. The profile shows fewer than 400,000 clones, approximately 86% of them singletons. The sample was peripheral blood, taken in a trial of Ad26.COV2.S vaccine versus placebo. These receptors all come from a person aged 18-60 years who received the Ad26.COV2.S COVID-19 vaccine or a placebo.

The chain recombines TRBV4-1 with TRBJ2-1; the D is unclear. The CDR3 is 12 amino acids. CDR1 and CDR2 from the germline V gene are MGHRA and YSYEKL. Between the trimmed V and J ends, which lost 2 bases and 7 bases, there was a span of 6 bases. In DNA, the CDR3 is TGCGCCAGCAGCCAACCCTCAAATGAGCAGTTCTTC. Protein sequence: CASSQPSNEQFF.

Only a few counts were recorded for this clone. The chain has TRBV7-2 and TRBJ1-1, with D perhaps TRBD1 (6 bases). The V and J ends lost 2 bases and 6 bases respectively, with 10 bases between them. The germline gives CDR1 SGHTA, CDR2 FQGNSA. CDR3 length: 13 residues. The CDR3 DNA sequence: TGTGCCAGCAGCTTACAGGGGAAGTCTGAAGCTTTCTTT. This codes for CASSLQGKSEAFF.

The J gene is TRBJ1-5, the V gene TRBV19; possibly TRBD1 for D (5 bases). CDR1 and CDR2 (germline): LNHDA, SQIVND (reference sequence). The germline V and J ends were trimmed by 3 bases and 7 bases, with 13 bases remaining between them. This CDR3 region has 14 residues. CDR3 nucleotides: TGTGCCAGTAGTATCCCCCAGGGTTGGCAGCCCCAGCATTTT. Protein: CASSIPQGWQPQHF.

In DNA, the CDR3 is TGTGCCAGCAGTGAATGGGGGGTGGATGAAAAACTGTTTTTT. Residues: CASSEWGVDEKLFF. The rearrangement joins TRBV25-1 to TRBJ1-4; D might be TRBD1 (5 bases). Germline V lookup: CDR1 MGHDK, CDR2 SYGVNS. The CDR3 loop spans 14 amino acids. Trimming left V 1 base short and J 6 bases short, with 9 bases between. Looking up the rest from reference TRBV25-1 and TRBJ1-4 gives the full variable domain: EADIYQTPRYLVIGTGKKITLECSQTMGHDKMYWYQQDPGMELHLIHYSYGVNSTEKGDLSSESTVSRIRTEHFPLTLESARPSHTSQYLCASSEWGVDEKLFFGSGTQLSVL.